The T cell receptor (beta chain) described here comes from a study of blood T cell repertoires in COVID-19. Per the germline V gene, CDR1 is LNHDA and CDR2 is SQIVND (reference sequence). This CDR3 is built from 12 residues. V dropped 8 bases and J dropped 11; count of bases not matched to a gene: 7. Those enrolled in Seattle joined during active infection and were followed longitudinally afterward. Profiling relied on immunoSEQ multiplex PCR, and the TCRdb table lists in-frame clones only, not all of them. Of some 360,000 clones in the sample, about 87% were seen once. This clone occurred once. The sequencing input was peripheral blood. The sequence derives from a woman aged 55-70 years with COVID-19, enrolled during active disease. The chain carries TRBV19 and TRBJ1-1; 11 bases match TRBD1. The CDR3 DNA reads TGTGCCAGTGGGACAGGGGGTAAGTGGGCTTTCTTT. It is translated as CASGTGGKWAFF.